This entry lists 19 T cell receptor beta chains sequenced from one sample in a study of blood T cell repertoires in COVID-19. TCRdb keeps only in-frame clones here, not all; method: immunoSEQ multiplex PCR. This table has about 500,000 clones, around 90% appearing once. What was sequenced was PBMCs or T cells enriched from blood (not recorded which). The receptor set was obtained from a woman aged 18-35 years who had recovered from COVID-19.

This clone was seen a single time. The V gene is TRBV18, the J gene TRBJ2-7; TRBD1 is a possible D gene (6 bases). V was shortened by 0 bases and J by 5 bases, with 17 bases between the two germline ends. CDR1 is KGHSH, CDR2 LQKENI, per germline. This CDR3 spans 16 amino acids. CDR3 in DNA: TGTGCCAGCTCACCACCACAAGCCGGAACAGGGAACGAGCAGTACTTC. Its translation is CASSPPQAGTGNEQYF. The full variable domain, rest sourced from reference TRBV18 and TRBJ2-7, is NAGVMQNPRHLVRRRGQEARLRCSPMKGHSHVYWYRQLPEEGLKFMVYLQKENIIDESGMPKERFSAEFPKEGPSILRIQQVVRGDSAAYFCASSPPQAGTGNEQYFGPGTRLTVT.

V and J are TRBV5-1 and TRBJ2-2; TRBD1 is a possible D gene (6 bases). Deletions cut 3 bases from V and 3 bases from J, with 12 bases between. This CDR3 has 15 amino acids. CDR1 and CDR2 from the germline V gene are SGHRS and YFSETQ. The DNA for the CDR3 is TGCGCCAGCAGCTCCTCTCAGGGGTACACCGGGGAGCTGTTTTTT. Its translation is CASSSSQGYTGELFF.

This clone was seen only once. The CDR3, as DNA: TGTGCCACCAGCAGAGATACGACAGGGACGTACCACGAGCAGTACTTC. This translates into CATSRDTTGTYHEQYF. V is TRBV15 and J is TRBJ2-7, with TRBD1 matching over 7 bases. Trimming at V came to 0 bases and at J to 5 bases, leaving 10 bases not matched to a gene. Germline V lookup: CDR1 LNHNV, CDR2 YYDKDF (reference sequence). The CDR3 runs 16 residues.

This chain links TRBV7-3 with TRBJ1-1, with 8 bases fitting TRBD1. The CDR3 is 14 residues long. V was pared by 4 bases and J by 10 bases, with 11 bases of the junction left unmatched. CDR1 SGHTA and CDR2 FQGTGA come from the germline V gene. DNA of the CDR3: TGTGCCAGCAGCTCAGGGACAGGCTCTAGTGCAGCTTTCTTT. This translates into CASSSGTGSSAAFF.

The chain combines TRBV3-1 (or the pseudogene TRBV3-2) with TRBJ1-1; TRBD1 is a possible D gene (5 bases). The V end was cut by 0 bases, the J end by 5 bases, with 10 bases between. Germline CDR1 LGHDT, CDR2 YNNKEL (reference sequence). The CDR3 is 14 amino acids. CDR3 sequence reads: CASSQDPGGTEAFF. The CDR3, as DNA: TGTGCCAGCAGCCAAGACCCCGGGGGAACTGAAGCTTTCTTT.

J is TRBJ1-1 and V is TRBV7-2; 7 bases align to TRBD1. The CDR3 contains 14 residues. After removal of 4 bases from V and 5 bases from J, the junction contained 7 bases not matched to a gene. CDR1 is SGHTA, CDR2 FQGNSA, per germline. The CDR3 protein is CASSSTLDRTEAFF. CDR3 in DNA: TGTGCCAGCAGCTCGACGTTGGACAGGACTGAAGCTTTCTTT.

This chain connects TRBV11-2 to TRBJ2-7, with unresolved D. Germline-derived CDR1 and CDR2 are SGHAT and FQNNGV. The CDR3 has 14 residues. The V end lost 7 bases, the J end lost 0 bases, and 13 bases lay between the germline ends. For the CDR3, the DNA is TGTGCCAGCACTTTGGGCCGGAACTCCTACGAGCAGTACTTC. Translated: CASTLGRNSYEQYF.

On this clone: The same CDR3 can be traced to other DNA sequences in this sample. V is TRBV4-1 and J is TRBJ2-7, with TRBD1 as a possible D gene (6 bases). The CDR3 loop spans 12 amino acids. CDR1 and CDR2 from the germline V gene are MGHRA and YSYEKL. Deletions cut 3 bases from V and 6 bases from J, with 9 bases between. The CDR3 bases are TGCGCCAGCAGCCAGACAGGCGCCGAGCAGTACTTC. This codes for CASSQTGAEQYF.

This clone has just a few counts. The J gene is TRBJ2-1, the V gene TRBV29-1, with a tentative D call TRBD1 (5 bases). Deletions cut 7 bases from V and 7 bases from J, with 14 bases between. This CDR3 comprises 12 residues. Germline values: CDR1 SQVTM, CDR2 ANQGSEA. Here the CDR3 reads CSAYFTGNEQFF. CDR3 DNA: TGCAGCGCCTACTTCACAGGTAATGAGCAGTTCTTC.

DNA of the CDR3: TGTGCCAGCAGCTTAGGGGGCGACTCAGACAGGCTCAGAGATACGCAGTATTTT. It encodes CASSLGGDSDRLRDTQYF. The chain uses TRBV7-2 and TRBJ2-3; D is possibly TRBD1 (6 bases). Trimming left V 1 base short and J 5 bases short, with 22 bases between. Germline V lookup: CDR1 SGHTA, CDR2 FQGNSA. The CDR3 totals 18 residues.

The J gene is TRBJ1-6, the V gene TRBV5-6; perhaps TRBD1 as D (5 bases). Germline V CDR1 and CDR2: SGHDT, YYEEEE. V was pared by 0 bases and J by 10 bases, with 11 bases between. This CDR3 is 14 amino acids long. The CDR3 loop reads CASSLGQGESPLHF. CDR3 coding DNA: TGTGCCAGCAGCTTGGGCCAGGGTGAATCACCCCTCCACTTT.

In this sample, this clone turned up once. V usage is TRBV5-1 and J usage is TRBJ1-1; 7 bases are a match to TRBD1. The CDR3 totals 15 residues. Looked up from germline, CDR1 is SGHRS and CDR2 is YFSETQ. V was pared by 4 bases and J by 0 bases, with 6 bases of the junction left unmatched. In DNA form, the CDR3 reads TGCGCCAGCAGCCTAGGGGGACAGATGAACACTGAAGCTTTCTTT. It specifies CASSLGGQMNTEAFF.

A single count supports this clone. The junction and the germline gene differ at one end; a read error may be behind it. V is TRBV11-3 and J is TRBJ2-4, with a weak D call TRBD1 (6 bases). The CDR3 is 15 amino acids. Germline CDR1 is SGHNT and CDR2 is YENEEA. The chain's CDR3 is CVSSFPTGRKNIQYF. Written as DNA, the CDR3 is TGTGTCAGCAGCTTCCCGACAGGTCGCAAAAACATTCAGTACTTC.

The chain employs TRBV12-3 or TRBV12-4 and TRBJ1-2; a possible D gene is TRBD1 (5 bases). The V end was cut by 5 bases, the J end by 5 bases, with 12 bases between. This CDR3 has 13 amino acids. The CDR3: CASSRDGRYGYTF. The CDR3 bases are TGTGCCAGCAGTAGGGACGGGAGGTATGGCTACACCTTC.

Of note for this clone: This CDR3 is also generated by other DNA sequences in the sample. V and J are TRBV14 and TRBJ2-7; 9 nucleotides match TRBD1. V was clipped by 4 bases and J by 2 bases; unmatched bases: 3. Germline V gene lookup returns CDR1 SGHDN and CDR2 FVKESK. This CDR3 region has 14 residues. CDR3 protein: CASSPGQGAYEQYF. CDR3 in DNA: TGTGCCAGCAGCCCGGGACAGGGCGCCTACGAGCAGTACTTC.

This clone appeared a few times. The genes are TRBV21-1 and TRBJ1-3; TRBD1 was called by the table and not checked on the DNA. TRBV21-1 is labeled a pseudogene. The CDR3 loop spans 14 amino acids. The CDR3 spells CASSKDKGRNTIYF. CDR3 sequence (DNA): TGTGCCAGCAGCAAAGATAAGGGGAGAAACACCATATATTTT.

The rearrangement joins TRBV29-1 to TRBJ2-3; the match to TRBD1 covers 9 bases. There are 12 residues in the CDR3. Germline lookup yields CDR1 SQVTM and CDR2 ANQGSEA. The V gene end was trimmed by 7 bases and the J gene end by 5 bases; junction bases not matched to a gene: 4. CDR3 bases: TGCAGCGCGGACAGGGGAGGAGATACGCAGTATTTT. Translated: CSADRGGDTQYF.

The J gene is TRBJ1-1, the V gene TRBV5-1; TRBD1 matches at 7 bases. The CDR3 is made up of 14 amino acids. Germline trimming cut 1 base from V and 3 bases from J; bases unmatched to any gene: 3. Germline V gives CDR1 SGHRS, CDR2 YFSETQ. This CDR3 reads CASSLYRGDTEAFF. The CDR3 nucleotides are TGCGCCAGCAGCTTGTACAGGGGAGACACTGAAGCTTTCTTT.

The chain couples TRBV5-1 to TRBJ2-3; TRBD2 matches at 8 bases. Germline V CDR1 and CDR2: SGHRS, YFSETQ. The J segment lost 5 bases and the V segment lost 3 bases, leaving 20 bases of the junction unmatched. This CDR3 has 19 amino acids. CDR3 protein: CASSSVSGAPQVRKDTQYF. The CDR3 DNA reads TGCGCCAGCAGCTCGGTTAGCGGGGCACCTCAGGTCAGGAAAGATACGCAGTATTTT.